This T cell receptor beta chain was observed in a study of graft-versus-host responses after intestinal transplantation. Germline V gene lookup returns CDR1 SGHNT and CDR2 YYREEE (reference sequence). There are 15 residues in the CDR3. Deletions cut 4 bases from V and 4 bases from J, with 17 bases between. With regard to this clone: Its matching antigen is unknown.

Using immunoSEQ multiplex PCR, the repertoire was profiled, and TCRdb retains in-frame clones only, with some absent. Here the sample spans 35,000 to 50,000 clones, approximately 93% being singletons. The rearrangement uses TRBV5-4 and TRBJ1-1; D gene unclear. The specimen was unstimulated CD8+ T cells sorted from spleen or lymph node cells, collected before transplant. The clonotype was recovered from a human donor who was the organ donor for an intestinal transplant. The CDR3 DNA reads TGTGCCAGCAGCCCCGTTCAGGCCCCGGGCACTGAAGCTTTCTTT. It translates to CASSPVQAPGTEAFF.